This T cell receptor beta chain was sequenced during a study of T cells after yellow fever vaccination. Overall study context: SMART-Seq v4 Ultra Low Input handled preparation of low-cell-number fractions.

Each CDR3 protein gets one entry after TCRdb re-called the 5' RACE reads with MiXCR. In the table there are about 580,000 distinct CDR3 sequences, roughly 17% of which are singletons. In the case of this clonotype: Its antigen is unknown.

Study results and limitations: Post-booster reappearance was seen for most primary-vaccination clones (about 95% CD4, 75% to 90% CD8).

The V and J ends lost 4 bases and 2 bases respectively, with 15 bases between them. The CDR3 has 16 residues. Germline values: CDR1 SGDLS, CDR2 YYNGEE. Sequencing was performed on PBMCs, taken 5 days after the first yellow fever vaccination. The source is a man between 18 and 35 years old who received the YFV17D yellow fever vaccine. This chain uses TRBV9 with TRBJ2-2, with a tentative D call TRBD1 (6 bases). The CDR3 DNA reads TGTGCCAGCAGCTCTTCCCCACAGGGAAACACCGGGGAGCTGTTTTTT. Residues: CASSSSPQGNTGELFF.